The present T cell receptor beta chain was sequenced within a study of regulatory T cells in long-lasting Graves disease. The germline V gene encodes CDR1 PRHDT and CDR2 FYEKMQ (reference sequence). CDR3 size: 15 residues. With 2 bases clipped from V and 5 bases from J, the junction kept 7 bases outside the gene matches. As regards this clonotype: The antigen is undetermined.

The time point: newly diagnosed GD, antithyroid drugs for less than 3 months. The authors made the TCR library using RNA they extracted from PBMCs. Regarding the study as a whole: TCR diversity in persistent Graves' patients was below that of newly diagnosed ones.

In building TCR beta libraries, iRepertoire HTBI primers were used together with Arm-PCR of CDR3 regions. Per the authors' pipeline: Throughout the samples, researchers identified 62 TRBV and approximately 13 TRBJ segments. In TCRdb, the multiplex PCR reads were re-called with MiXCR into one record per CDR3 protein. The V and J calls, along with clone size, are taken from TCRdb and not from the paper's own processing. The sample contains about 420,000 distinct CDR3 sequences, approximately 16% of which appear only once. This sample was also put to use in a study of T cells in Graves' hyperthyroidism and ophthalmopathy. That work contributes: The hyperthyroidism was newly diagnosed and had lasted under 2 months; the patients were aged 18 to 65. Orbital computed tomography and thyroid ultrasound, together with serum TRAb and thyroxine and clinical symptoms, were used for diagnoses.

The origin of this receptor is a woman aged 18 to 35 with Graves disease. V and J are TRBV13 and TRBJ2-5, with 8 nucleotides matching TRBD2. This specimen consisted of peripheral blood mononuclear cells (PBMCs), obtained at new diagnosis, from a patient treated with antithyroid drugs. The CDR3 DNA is TGTGCCAGCAGCTTATCAGGGACTAGTTATGAGACCCAGTACTTC. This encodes CASSLSGTSYETQYF.